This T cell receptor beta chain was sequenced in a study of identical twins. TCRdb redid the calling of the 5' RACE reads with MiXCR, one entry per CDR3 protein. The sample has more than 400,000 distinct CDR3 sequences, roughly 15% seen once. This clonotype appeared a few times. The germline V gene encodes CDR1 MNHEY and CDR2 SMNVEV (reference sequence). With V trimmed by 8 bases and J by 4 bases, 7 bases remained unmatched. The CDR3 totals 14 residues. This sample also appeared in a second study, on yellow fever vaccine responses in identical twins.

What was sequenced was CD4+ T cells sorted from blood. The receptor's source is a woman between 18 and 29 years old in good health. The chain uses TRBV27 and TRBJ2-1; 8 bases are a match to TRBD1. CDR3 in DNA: TGTGCCAGCCCTCCGGACAGGGTATACAATGAGCAGTTCTTC. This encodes CASPPDRVYNEQFF.